This T cell receptor beta chain was identified in a study of T cells in Graves' hyperthyroidism and ophthalmopathy (dated by TCRdb to between 2019 and 2020). Some background on the complete study: Peripheral blood was collected at initial diagnosis, before any treatment. Once sampling was done, hyperthyroidism patients were given methimazole at a starting dose of 30 mg daily, whereas ophthalmopathy patients were given high-dose intravenous methylprednisolone. The 80 to 100 discovery patients were randomly divided into training and test sets at a 7:3 ratio. In addition, the study compared T-cell repertoires in thyroid tissue and in blood from roughly six Graves' hyperthyroidism patients. To identify distinguishing TCR V-J signatures, a discovery cohort of some 99 patients was used, comprising 40 to 45 with Graves' ophthalmopathy and approximately 57 with stable Graves' hyperthyroidism. Prospective prediction of ophthalmopathy was tested in an independent validation cohort of 18 to 20 hyperthyroidism patients and some 17 patients who later progressed to ophthalmopathy. The paper describes TCR Vbeta CDR3 sequencing of around 140 peripheral blood samples, made up of some 42 ophthalmopathy patients, 70 to 75 hyperthyroidism patients and approximately 17 progressor patients.

Stable Graves' hyperthyroidism was defined as no progression to ophthalmopathy during 18 months of follow-up. Hyperthyroidism patients were newly diagnosed, had a disease duration of under 2 months, and were aged 18 to 65 years. The study excluded patients with uncontrolled infections, other autoimmune diseases, pregnancy or lactation. Clinical symptoms, serum thyroxine and TRAb, thyroid ultrasound, and orbital computed tomography formed the basis for the diagnoses. PBMCs were separated from under 11 ml of fresh peripheral blood using Ficoll-Paque density gradient centrifugation. Total RNA was extracted with Trizol reagent, and quality was checked on an Agilent 2100 Bioanalyzer. The germline V gene (reference sequence) sets CDR1 to SEHNR and CDR2 to FQNEAQ. Trimming at the junction amounts to 3 bases on V and 5 bases on J, and the germline ends lie 13 bases apart. The CDR3 runs 14 residues from the cysteine to the phenylalanine. CDR3 DNA is the only sequence kept; it has 42 bases, read in frame from the first base.

Overall results and qualifications from the work: In validation, progression to ophthalmopathy was predicted by the model with roughly 71% sensitivity and approximately 78% specificity, a median of roughly 6 months before onset. Most expanded thyroid clonotypes (frequency above 0.001) were also found in blood, which suggests that blood repertoires may mirror thyroid immune responses. A model built on a 13 V-J signature distinguished ophthalmopathy from stable hyperthyroidism, reaching about 88% sensitivity and 81% to 83% specificity in cross-validation and 80%/75% in testing. Sample size was not statistically predetermined, and investigators were not blinded to group allocation.

The TCR beta CDR3 regions were amplified from RNA transcripts. A first-round RT-PCR of the TCR CDR3 used the HTBI primer set with the Qiagen OneStep RT-PCR kit. The libraries were constructed in a second round of multiplex PCR and then size-selected and purified. The libraries were sequenced on an Illumina HiSeq2000 using paired-end 100 bp reads. In the paper's pipeline: SOAPnuke was used to process the raw data, removing reads that contained adapters or uncalled bases, had a mean Phred below 15, or lacked an exact match to the constant primer or identifier. COPE v1.2.5 was used to merge high-quality paired reads, and clonotypes were defined as unique nucleotide sequences. Clonotypes were aligned to IMGT TRBV, TRBD and TRBJ reference segments using MiTCR v1.1. Only V-J combinations with frequency above 0.0001, covering about 99% of repertoires, were analysed. The TCS score was defined as the ratio of F50 (clonal expansion) to E x V (chaos), calculated using BLOSUM62-based TCRdist between CDR3 peptides within each V-J. Welch's t-statistics and random forest reduced around 520 V-J features to 10 to 15, which were used in a naive Bayes classifier (R e1071). The similarity between thyroid and blood repertoires was quantified using the Morisita-Horn index. TCRdb handled the public reads itself, with Q25 trimming in fastp and clone calling in MiXCR, and kept productive beta chains. Rows are combined by CDR3 protein, so each entry shows the most common genes and DNA. It is TCRdb's table, rather than the study itself, that gives the V and J calls and clone size. For this sample the table gives around 800,000 distinct CDR3 sequences, of which 38% were detected only once. The ten largest clones add up to 8.9% of the sample.

The sample holds a few counts of this clonotype. What antigen it recognizes has not been identified. Base qualities are not at hand, and no much larger clone is one base apart. The material sequenced was blood. The rearrangement combines TRBV7-9 with TRBJ1-1; confidence is insufficient to name the D gene. This clonotype was sampled from a man between 18 and 29 years old with Graves' hyperthyroidism. The CDR3: CASSFVNMGTEAFF. In nucleotide form, the sequence is TGTGCCAGCAGCTTCGTGAACATGGGGACTGAAGCTTTCTTT.